This T cell receptor (beta chain) was sequenced during a study of immune cell composition in non-small cell lung cancer. Study results and caveats: Tumour-associated clones >0.5% occurred in around 35% of adenocarcinomas, about 69% of squamous. Tumour-reactive clones were not shown to match dominant in vivo tumour clones.

The method was immunoSEQ multiplex PCR; TCRdb's version includes in-frame clones alone and lacks a portion of them. Here the sample spans about 5,000 clones, around 80% being singletons. CDR3 length: 16 residues. In germline, CDR1 is SGHNT, CDR2 YYREEE (reference sequence). Trimming at V came to 0 bases and at J to 0 bases, leaving 6 bases not matched to a gene. With respect to this clone: The antigen is not known.

This sequence originates from a human donor with non-small cell lung cancer. The chain combines TRBV5-4 with TRBJ2-7; TRBD1 matches 7 bases. The sample taken for sequencing was lung tumor tissue. The CDR3 sequence: CASSLEPGQSSYEQYF. DNA for the CDR3: TGTGCCAGCAGCTTGGAGCCGGGACAGAGCTCCTACGAGCAGTACTTC.